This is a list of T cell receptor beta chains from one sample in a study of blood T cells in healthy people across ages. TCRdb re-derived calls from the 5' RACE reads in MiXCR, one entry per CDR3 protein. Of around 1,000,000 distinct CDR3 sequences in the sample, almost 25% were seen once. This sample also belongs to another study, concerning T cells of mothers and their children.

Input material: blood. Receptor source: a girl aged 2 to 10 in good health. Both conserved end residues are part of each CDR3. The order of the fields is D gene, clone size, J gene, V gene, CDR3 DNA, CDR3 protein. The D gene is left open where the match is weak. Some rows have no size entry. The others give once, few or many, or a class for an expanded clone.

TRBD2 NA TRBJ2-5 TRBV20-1 TGCAGTGCTAGAGAGTTTTGGGGGCGGGGGGGCCCAGAGACCCAGTACTTC CSAREFWGRGGPETQYF
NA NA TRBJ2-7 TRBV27 TGTGCCAGCAGTTTAGCGGGCGGCTCAACGTCCGAGCAGTACTTC CASSLAGGSTSEQYF
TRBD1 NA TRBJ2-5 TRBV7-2 TGTGCCAGTAACGACAGGGGGCGTGAGACCCAGTACTTC CASNDRGRETQYF
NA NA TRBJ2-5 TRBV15 TGTGCCACCAGCGGGGGGAGTGGAGTGACCCAGTACTTC CATSGGSGVTQYF
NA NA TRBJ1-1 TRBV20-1 TGCAGTGCCCCAACAGGGTCCTCTTCTGGGGCTTTCTTT CSAPTGSSSGAFF
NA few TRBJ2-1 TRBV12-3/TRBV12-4 TGTGCCAGCAGGCGGATCGATGAGCAGTTCTTC CASRRIDEQFF
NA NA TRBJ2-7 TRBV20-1 TGCAGTGCTAGTGGGGGCCCTCTCTACGAGCAGTACTTC CSASGGPLYEQYF
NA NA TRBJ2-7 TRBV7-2 TGTGCCAGCAGCTTAGGGCTGGGGCGCTACGAGCAGTACTTC CASSLGLGRYEQYF
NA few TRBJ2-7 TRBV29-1 TGCAGCGTCGCCTCGGTCAGGGGATACGAGCAGTACTTC CSVASVRGYEQYF
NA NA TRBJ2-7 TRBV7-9 TGTGCCAGCAGCTTACCGGCGGGACTCAACGAGCAGTACTTC CASSLPAGLNEQYF
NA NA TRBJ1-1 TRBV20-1 TGCAGTGCTAGACCGAGAGGCAGCTCTGAAGCTTTCTTT CSARPRGSSEAFF
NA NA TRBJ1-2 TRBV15 TGTGCCACCACCAATGGGCCGAGGGGCTACACCTTC CATTNGPRGYTF
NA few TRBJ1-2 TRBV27 TGTGCCAGCAGTTTATCCGGACCGGACGGCTACACCTTC CASSLSGPDGYTF
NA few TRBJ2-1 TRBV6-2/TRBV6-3 TGTGCCAGCAGTTATCTGGGGGCTTACAATGAGCAGTTCTTC CASSYLGAYNEQFF
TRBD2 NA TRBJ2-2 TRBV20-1 TGCAGTGCTAGAGATATTAGCGGGGCGAACACCGGGGAGCTGTTTTTT CSARDISGANTGELFF
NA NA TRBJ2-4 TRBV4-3 TGCGCCAGCAGCCAAGTTGCGGGACCCACAGAAAAGGGGGTAGACATTCAGTACTTC CASSQVAGPTEKGVDIQYF
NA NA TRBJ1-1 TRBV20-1 TGCAGTGCTAGAGCCTCGATGAACACTGAAGCTTTCTTT CSARASMNTEAFF
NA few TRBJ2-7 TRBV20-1 TGCAGTGCGCACGGAGGGGTCTACGAGCAGTACTTC CSAHGGVYEQYF
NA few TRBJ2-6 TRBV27 TGCGCCAGCAGCCTTGGTGGGCCCAACGTCCTGACTTTC CASSLGGPNVLTF
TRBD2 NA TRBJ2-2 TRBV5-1 TGCGCCAGCAGCACCGGGACTAGCGGACGAGATGACGGGGAGCTGTTTTTT CASSTGTSGRDDGELFF
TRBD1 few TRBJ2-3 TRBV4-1 TGCGCCACTCTATCCTCCGGGACAGGGGGCGCAGATACGCAGTATTTT CATLSSGTGGADTQYF
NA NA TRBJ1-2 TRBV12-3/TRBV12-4 TGTGCCAGCAGTTTAGAAGGGATTGGCTATGGCTACACCTTC CASSLEGIGYGYTF
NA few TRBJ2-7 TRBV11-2 TGTGCCAGCAGCCAACTGAAGGAGGGGGGCCGCTTTTTCTACGAGCAGTACTTC CASSQLKEGGRFFYEQYF
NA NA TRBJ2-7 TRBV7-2 TGTGCCAGCAGCTACGCACTAGCTTACGAGCAGTACTTC CASSYALAYEQYF
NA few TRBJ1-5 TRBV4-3 TGCGCCAGCAGCCAAGATCGGCACGGTAATCAGCCCCAGCATTTT CASSQDRHGNQPQHF
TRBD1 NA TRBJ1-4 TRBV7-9 TGTGCCAGTAGCAGGGGACAGAAGACTAATGAAAAACTGTTTTTT CASSRGQKTNEKLFF
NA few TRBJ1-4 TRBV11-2 TGTGCCAGCAGCTTAGATTATAGACTGTTTTTT CASSLDYRLFF
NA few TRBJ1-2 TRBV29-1 TGCAGCGTTGACGCCGGAGGAAGAGGCTACACCTTC CSVDAGGRGYTF
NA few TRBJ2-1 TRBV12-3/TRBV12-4 TGTGCCAGCAGTTTTCAGGATGAGCAGTTCTTC CASSFQDEQFF
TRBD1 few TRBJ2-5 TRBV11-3 TGTGCCAGCAGCCCAAGACAGGGAGTAGAGACCCAGTACTTC CASSPRQGVETQYF
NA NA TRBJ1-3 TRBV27 TGTGCCAGCAGTTTAAAGGATGGAAACACCATATATTTT CASSLKDGNTIYF
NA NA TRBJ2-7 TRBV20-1 TGCAGTGCTATAGATGATCTCGAGCAGTACTTC CSAIDDLEQYF
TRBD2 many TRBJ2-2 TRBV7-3 TGTGCCAGCAGCTCCCAAGCGGGAGACACCGGGGAGCTGTTTTTT CASSSQAGDTGELFF
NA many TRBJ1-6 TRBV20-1 TGCAGTGCCTCCGGGACCGGCAATTCACCCCTCCACTTT CSASGTGNSPLHF
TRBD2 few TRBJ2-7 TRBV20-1 TGCAGTGCTAGAGATCCGGTCGCACTAGCGGGTATCGACTACGAGCAGTACTTC CSARDPVALAGIDYEQYF
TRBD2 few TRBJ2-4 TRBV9 TGTGCCAGCAGCGTAGAGGCGGGAGGGACCAAAAACATTCAGTACTTC CASSVEAGGTKNIQYF
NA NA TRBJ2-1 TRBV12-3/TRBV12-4 TGTGCCAGCAAATACGGGAGCTACAATGAGCAGTTCTTC CASKYGSYNEQFF
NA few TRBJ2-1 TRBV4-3 TGCGCCAGCAGCCAAGCTGTTATCTTTGGGACAACCTTCCAGCAGTTCTTC CASSQAVIFGTTFQQFF
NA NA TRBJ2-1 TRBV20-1 TGCAGTGCCTTCGAAGGGGGTGAGCAGTTCTTC CSAFEGGEQFF
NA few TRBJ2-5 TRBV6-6 TGTGCCAGCAGTTACCCCGGACGTGAGACCCAGTACTTC CASSYPGRETQYF
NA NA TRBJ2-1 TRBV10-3 TGTGCCATCAGTGACCCAGACGGACACTCCTACAATGAGCAGTTCTTC CAISDPDGHSYNEQFF